The 6 T cell receptor beta chains below were found in one sample sequenced in a study of blood T cell repertoires in COVID-19. Profiling relied on immunoSEQ multiplex PCR, and the TCRdb table lists in-frame clones only, not all of them. The sample carries over 250,000 clones, roughly 85% recorded once. The sample consisted of peripheral blood. These receptors were obtained from a human donor in a cohort sampled during active COVID-19.

V and J are TRBV25-1 and TRBJ2-5, with 7 positions matching TRBD2. V shed 2 bases and J 2 bases; nucleotides not matched to a gene: 14. The germline V gene encodes CDR1 MGHDK and CDR2 SYGVNS. CDR3 length: 18 amino acids. CDR3 sequence reads: CASSEGVLAGHAQETQYF. The CDR3 DNA follows: TGTGCCAGCAGTGAAGGGGTATTAGCGGGCCACGCACAAGAGACCCAGTACTTC.

The V call is TRBV2, the J call TRBJ2-7; no definite D call. Deletions cut 5 bases from V and 1 base from J, with 9 bases between. This CDR3 spans 13 amino acids. CDR1 and CDR2 from the germline V gene are SNHLY and FYNNEI. The CDR3 nucleotides read TGTGCCAGCAGTTCTACTCTTTCCTACGAGCAGTACTTC. It codes for CASSSTLSYEQYF.

The chain employs TRBV2 and TRBJ2-7; 8 bases line up with TRBD1. The CDR3 covers 13 residues. From germline, CDR1 is SNHLY and CDR2 FYNNEI. V was pared by 7 bases and J by 2 bases, with 4 bases of the junction left unmatched. As DNA, the CDR3 is TGTGCCAGCACCTTACAGGGGGCCTACGAGCAGTACTTC. Encoded protein: CASTLQGAYEQYF.

This clone was counted a single time. This sequence joins TRBV7-2 and TRBJ2-7; 11 positions agree with TRBD2. From germline, CDR1 is SGHTA and CDR2 FQGNSA. The CDR3 runs 14 residues. Trimming removed 3 bases from V and 7 bases from J; junction bases left unmatched: 5. The CDR3 spells CASSFQLAGDEQYF. For the CDR3, the DNA is TGTGCCAGCAGCTTTCAACTAGCGGGAGATGAGCAGTACTTC. The full variable domain, in which reference TRBV7-2 and TRBJ2-7 provide the parts outside the CDR3, is GAGVSQSPSNKVTEKGKDVELRCDPISGHTALYWYRQSLGQGLEFLIYFQGNSAPDKSGLPSDRFSAERTGGSVSTLTIQRTQQEDSAVYLCASSFQLAGDEQYFGPGTRLTVT.

The CDR3 nucleotides read TGTGCCAGCAGCCGGACACCAAGCTCTGGGGCCAACGTCCTGACTTTC. Translating it yields CASSRTPSSGANVLTF. The chain couples TRBV3-1 (or the pseudogene TRBV3-2) to TRBJ2-6; possible D gene TRBD1, 5 bases. Germline values: CDR1 LGHDT, CDR2 YNNKEL (reference sequence). The V gene lost 4 bases and the J gene lost 0 bases, with 10 bases spanning the gap. This CDR3 contains 16 residues.

The rearrangement links TRBV10-2 to TRBJ1-5; 11 bases line up with TRBD1. V trimming: 4 bases; J trimming: 9 bases; junction bases outside the gene matches: 8. CDR1 and CDR2 (germline): WSHSY, SAAADI. The CDR3 is 15 residues long. CDR3: CASSGTGQGARPQHF. The CDR3, as DNA: TGCGCCAGCAGTGGGACAGGACAGGGGGCGCGGCCCCAGCATTTT.